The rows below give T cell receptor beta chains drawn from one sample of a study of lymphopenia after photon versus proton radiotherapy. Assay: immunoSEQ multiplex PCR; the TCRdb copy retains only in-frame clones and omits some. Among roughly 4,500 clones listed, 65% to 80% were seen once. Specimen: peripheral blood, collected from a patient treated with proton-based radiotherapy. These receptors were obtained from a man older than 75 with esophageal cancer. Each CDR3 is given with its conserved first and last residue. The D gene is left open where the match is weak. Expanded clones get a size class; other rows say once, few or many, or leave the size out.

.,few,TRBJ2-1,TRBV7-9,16,TGTGCCAGCAGCTTGTACACAGGAAACCCCTACAATGAGCAGTTCTTC,CASSLYTGNPYNEQFF
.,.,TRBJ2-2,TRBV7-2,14,TGTGCCAGCAGCTTAGCGGGGAACACCGGGGAGCTGTTTTTT,CASSLAGNTGELFF
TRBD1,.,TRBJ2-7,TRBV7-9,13,TGTGCCAGCGGGGACAGGGTGAGTGGCGAGCAGTACTTC,CASGDRVSGEQYF
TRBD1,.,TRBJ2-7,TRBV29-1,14,TGCAGCGTTATGACAGGGGGAAGCTCCTACGAGCAGTACTTC,CSVMTGGSSYEQYF
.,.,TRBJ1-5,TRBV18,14,TGTGCCAGCTCACCCCGACGGACAGATCAGCCCCAGCATTTT,CASSPRRTDQPQHF
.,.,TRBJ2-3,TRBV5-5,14,TGTGCCAGCAGCTTGGGGGCAAACACAGATACGCAGTATTTT,CASSLGANTDTQYF
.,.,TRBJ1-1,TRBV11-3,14,TGTGCCAGCAGCTTCTCCCCACTGAACACTGAAGCTTTCTTT,CASSFSPLNTEAFF
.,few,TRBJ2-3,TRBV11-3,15,TGTGCCAGCAGCTTCTCAGGATTAAGCACAGATACGCAGTATTTT,CASSFSGLSTDTQYF
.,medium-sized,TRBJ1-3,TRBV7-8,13,TGTGCCAGCAGCTCCGGAACTGGAAACACCATATATTTT,CASSSGTGNTIYF
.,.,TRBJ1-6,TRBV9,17,TGTGCCAGCAGCGTAGATGGCGTGGGCTCTTATAATTCACCCCTCCACTTT,CASSVDGVGSYNSPLHF
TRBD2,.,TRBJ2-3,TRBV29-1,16,TGCAGCGTTGGAGGTTTGGAGCGGGGGGTAGTTGATACGCAGTATTTT,CSVGGLERGVVDTQYF
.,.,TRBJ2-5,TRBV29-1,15,TGCAGCGTTGAGGGTGGGACTCCTTCCCAAGAGACCCAGTACTTC,CSVEGGTPSQETQYF
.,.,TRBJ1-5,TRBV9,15,TGTGCCAGCAGCGTAGGGGCGATCCAGAATCAGCCCCAGCATTTT,CASSVGAIQNQPQHF
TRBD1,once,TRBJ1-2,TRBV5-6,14,TGTGCCAGCAGCACAGGACAGGGTACCTATGGCTACACCTTC,CASSTGQGTYGYTF
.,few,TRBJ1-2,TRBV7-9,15,TGTGCCAGCAGCTTAGCCAAGGCAGGTACCTATGGCTACACCTTC,CASSLAKAGTYGYTF
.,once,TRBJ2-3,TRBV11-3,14,TGTGCCAGCAGCTGGACTTTGAGCACAGATACGCAGTATTTT,CASSWTLSTDTQYF
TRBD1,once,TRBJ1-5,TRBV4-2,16,TGTGCCAGCAGCTTGGGTACAGGGGTAAGGGGTCAGCCCCAGCATTTT,CASSLGTGVRGQPQHF
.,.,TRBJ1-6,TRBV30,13,TGTGCCTGGAGTGTACTTGAGGATTCACCCCTCCACTTT,CAWSVLEDSPLHF
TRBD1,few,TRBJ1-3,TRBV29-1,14,TGCAGCGTACGACAGGGGGCAGGAGGAAACACCATATATTTT,CSVRQGAGGNTIYF
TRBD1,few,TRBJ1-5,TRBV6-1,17,TGTGCCAGCACTGACAGGGGCCAAGTTTATAGCAATCAGCCCCAGCATTTT,CASTDRGQVYSNQPQHF
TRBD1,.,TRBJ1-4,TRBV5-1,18,TGCGCCAGCAGCTTGGAGGGACAGGAGTCCTTCTTACCTGAAAAACTGTTTTTT,CASSLEGQESFLPEKLFF
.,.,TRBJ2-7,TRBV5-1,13,TGCGCCAGCAGCCTGTATGTGTCCTACGAGCAGTACTTC,CASSLYVSYEQYF
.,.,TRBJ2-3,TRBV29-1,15,TGCAGCGTTGAAGGTCAGGGGCCTAGCACAGATACGCAGTATTTT,CSVEGQGPSTDTQYF
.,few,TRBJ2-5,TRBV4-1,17,TGCGCCAGCAGCCAAGACGGTCAGGCGCGCCGATCAGAGACCCAGTACTTC,CASSQDGQARRSETQYF
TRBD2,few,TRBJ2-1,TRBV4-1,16,TGCGCCAGCAGCCAAGAGGGGCTAGCGGGAGTCGATGAGCAGTTCTTC,CASSQEGLAGVDEQFF
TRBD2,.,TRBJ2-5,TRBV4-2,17,TGTGCCAGCAGCCCATCCCCTACTAGCGGGAGATCGGAGACCCAGTACTTC,CASSPSPTSGRSETQYF
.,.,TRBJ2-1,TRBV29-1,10,TGCAGCGTTATACAGCATGAGCAGTTCTTC,CSVIQHEQFF
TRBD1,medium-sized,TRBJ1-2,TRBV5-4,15,TGTGCCAGCAGCTTGGGGGACAGGGAAAAAGGTGGCTACACCTTC,CASSLGDREKGGYTF
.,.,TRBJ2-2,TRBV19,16,TGTGCCAGTAGTAACGGTAACGAAGTCAACACCGGGGAGCTGTTTTTT,CASSNGNEVNTGELFF
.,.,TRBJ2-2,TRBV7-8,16,TGTGCCAGCAGCCCCGTTGCTGGCAGAAACACCGGGGAGCTGTTTTTT,CASSPVAGRNTGELFF
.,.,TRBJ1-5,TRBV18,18,TGTGCCAGCTCAAAAGTAAACGACTTCACCGATAGCAATCAGCCCCAGCATTTT,CASSKVNDFTDSNQPQHF
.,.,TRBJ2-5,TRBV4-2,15,TGTGCCAGCAGCTTAGTTCGGAGGCAGCGGGAGACCCAGTACTTC,CASSLVRRQRETQYF
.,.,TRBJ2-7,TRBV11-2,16,TGTGCCAGCAGCCACCTCGGAAGGACACGCACCTACGAGCAGTACTTC,CASSHLGRTRTYEQYF
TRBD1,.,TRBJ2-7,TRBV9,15,TGTGCCAGCAGCGTGTCCGGGACAGTGGGTAACGAGCAGTACTTC,CASSVSGTVGNEQYF
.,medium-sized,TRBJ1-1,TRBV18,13,TGTGCCAGCTTCACCGGAGGGAACACTGAAGCTTTCTTT,CASFTGGNTEAFF
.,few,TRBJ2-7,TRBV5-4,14,TGTGCCAGCAGCTTGTGGAAGGGGGCGGGGGAGCAGTACTTC,CASSLWKGAGEQYF